This T cell receptor beta chain derives from a study of regulatory T cells in long-lasting Graves disease. Across the study: The antithyroid drugs taken by newly diagnosed Graves' patients had been used for under 3 months.

This clonotype appeared a few times. In building TCR beta libraries, iRepertoire HTBI primers were used together with Arm-PCR of CDR3 regions. TCRdb processed the multiplex PCR reads anew with MiXCR; each CDR3 protein has one entry. The sample lists 400,000 to 650,000 distinct CDR3 sequences, 16% seen once, with 25% in the top ten. This CDR3 has 12 amino acids. Between the trimmed V and J ends, which lost 2 bases and 6 bases, there was a span of 7 bases. Germline values: CDR1 MDHEN, CDR2 SYDVKM. The time point denotes: newly diagnosed GD, antithyroid drugs for less than 3 months. Extracted PBMC RNA gave rise to the TCR library. The data were also submitted as part of a second study, on T cells in Graves' hyperthyroidism and ophthalmopathy. That work states: Thyroid ultrasound and orbital computed tomography, with clinical symptoms and serum thyroxine and TRAb, informed diagnoses. Using the HTBI primer set, a first-round RT-PCR was run on the TCR CDR3. A 13 V-J signature model discriminated ophthalmopathy versus stable hyperthyroidism.

The receptor's source is a woman aged 40 to 65 with Graves disease. This chain links TRBV28 with TRBJ1-1, with D uncertain. The sequencing used peripheral blood mononuclear cells (PBMCs), collected at new diagnosis, from a patient treated with antithyroid drugs. The CDR3 DNA is TGTGCCAGCAGTTTAATGCAGGCTGAAGCTTTCTTT. Amino acids: CASSLMQAEAFF.